The sequence of this TCR beta chain was determined in a study of lymphopenia after photon versus proton radiotherapy. Data came from immunoSEQ multiplex PCR; TCRdb stores just in-frame clones and leaves some out. The table has tens of thousands of clones, 82% seen once. Concerning this clone: Antigen: not known.

Study conclusions and caveats: Relative stability marked proton patients; photon patients lost diversity and naive cells.

The specimen comprised peripheral blood, sampled from a patient treated with proton-based radiotherapy. The TCR comes from a woman aged 70-85 years with pancreatic cancer.

The CDR3 nucleotides are TGTGCCAGCAGCCCAGAAACCTTCTCCGGCGGGAGGGCCCGAGAGACCCAGTACTTC. Protein sequence: CASSPETFSGGRARETQYF. The V and J genes are TRBV7-9 and TRBJ2-5, with TRBD2 identical over 9 bases. The germline V gene encodes CDR1 SEHNR and CDR2 FQNEAQ (reference sequence). This CDR3 contains 19 residues. Trimming took 5 bases from V and 4 from J; bases not matched to a gene: 20.